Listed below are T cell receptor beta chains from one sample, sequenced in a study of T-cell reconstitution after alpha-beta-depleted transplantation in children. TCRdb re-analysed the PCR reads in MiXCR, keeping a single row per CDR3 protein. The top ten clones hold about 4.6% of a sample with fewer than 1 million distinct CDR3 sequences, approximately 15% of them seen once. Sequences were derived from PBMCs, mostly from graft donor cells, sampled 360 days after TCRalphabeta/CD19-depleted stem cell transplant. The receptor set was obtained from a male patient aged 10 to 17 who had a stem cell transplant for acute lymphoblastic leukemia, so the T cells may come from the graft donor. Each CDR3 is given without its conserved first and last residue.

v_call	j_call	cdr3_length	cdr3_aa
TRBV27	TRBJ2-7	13	ASSDRTGVSYEQY
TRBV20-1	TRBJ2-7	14	SAAYLLAGGRNEQY
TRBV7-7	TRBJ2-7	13	ASSLETDPSYEQY
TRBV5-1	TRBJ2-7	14	ASRPTSGTSGREHY
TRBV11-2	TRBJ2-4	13	ASSLLSGPWDIQY
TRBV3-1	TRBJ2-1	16	ASSQKIRMGTGRNEQF
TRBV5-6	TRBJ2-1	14	ASSYLAGGTYNEQF
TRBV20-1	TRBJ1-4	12	SATAGSLGEKLF
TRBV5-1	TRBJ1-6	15	ASSLSLQGTFNSPLH
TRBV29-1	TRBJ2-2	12	SVEDPYSTGELF
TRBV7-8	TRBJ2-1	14	ASSLNLPRSYNEQF
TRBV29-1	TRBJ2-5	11	SVEQGAGETQY